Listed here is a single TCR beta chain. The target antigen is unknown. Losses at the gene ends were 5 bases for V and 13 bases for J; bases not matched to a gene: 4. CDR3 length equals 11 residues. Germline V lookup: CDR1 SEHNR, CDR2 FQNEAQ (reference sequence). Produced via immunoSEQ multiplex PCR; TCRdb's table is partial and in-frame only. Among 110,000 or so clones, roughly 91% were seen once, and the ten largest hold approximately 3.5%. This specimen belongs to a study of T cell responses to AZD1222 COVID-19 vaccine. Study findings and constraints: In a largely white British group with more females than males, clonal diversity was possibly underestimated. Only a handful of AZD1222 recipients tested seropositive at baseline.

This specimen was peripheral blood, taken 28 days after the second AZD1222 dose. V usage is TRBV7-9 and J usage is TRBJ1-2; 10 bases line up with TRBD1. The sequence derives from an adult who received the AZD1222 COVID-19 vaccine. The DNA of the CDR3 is TGTGCCAGCAGCCGACAGGGGGCCCTCACCTTC. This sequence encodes CASSRQGALTF.